This T cell receptor beta chain was recorded in a study of T cells after yellow fever vaccination. Looking at the study overall: Fractions low in cell number were prepared with SMART-Seq v4 Ultra Low Input.

TCRdb called the 5' RACE reads again in MiXCR, with one record for every CDR3 protein. Of more than 300,000 distinct CDR3 sequences in the sample, over 8.5% were seen once. The V gene's germline CDR1 is SGHRS and CDR2 YFSETQ. V shed 0 bases and J shed 5 bases, with 6 bases lying between them. CDR3 length equals 13 residues. This chain joins TRBV5-1 and TRBJ1-5; no clear D gene. This TCR was recovered from a man between 18 and 29 years old who received the YFV17D yellow fever vaccine. The specimen was CD4+ T cells sorted from PBMCs, collected 45 days after the yellow fever booster vaccination. The CDR3 reads CASSLDADQPQHF. CDR3 bases: TGCGCCAGCAGCTTGGATGCGGATCAGCCCCAGCATTTT. The full variable domain, in which reference TRBV5-1 and TRBJ1-5 provide the parts outside the CDR3, is KAGVTQTPRYLIKTRGQQVTLSCSPISGHRSVSWYQQTPGQGLQFLFEYFSETQRNKGNFPGRFSGRQFSNSRSEMNVSTLELGDSALYLCASSLDADQPQHFGDGTRLSIL.